This TCR beta chain derives from a study of vaccination and CD4 T cells after COVID-19. Overall study: With a range of 35 to 161, the median interval from diagnosis to drawing post-COVID samples was less than 130 days.

Sequencing of DNA taken from cultured CD4+ T cells relied on the Oncomine TCR Beta short-read assay. Genomic DNA from cultured CD4+ T cells was extracted. A single record per CDR3 protein comes from TCRdb applying MiXCR to the PCR reads. Of about 21,000 distinct CDR3 sequences in the sample, 55% were seen once. Study-level findings and limits: In median terms, SARS-CoV-2-reactive clonotypes went from approximately 21 to 40, a nonsignificant rise.

CDR1 is SNHLY and CDR2 is FYNNEI in the germline V gene. CDR3 length equals 13 residues. V lost 10 bases and J lost 4; bases outside the gene matches: 8. In its sample, this clonotype was seen a few times. As yet, its antigen is unknown. Treatment given: roughly ten-day PBMC culture with coronavirus spike peptide pools or control peptides (ViraFEST assay). Around 2 million PBMCs per well were cultured with approximately 9.8 IU/ml IL-2 and 10 ug/ml peptide pools. The V call is TRBV2, the J call TRBJ2-3, with 7 bases fitting TRBD2. Sequencing used CD4+ T cells from blood, cultured in vitro. The source of this sequence is a human donor who had recovered from COVID-19. The CDR3 coding sequence is TGTGCCACCTCGGGGGGTCTCGCAGATACGCAGTATTTT. Translating gives CATSGGLADTQYF.